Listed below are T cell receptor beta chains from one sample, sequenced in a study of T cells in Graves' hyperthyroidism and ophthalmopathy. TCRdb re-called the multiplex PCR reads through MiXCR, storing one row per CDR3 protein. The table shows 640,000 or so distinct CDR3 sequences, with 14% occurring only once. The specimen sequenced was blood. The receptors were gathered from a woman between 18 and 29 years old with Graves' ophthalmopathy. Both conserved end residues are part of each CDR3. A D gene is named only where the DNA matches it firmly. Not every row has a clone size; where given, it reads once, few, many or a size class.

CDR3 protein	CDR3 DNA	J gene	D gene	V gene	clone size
CASSFRRGEQYF	TGTGCCAGCAGCTTCCGGCGGGGCGAGCAGTACTTC	TRBJ2-7	NA	TRBV7-2	many
CASSTGQANEKLFF	TGTGCCAGCAGTACGGGACAGGCCAATGAAAAACTGTTTTTT	TRBJ1-4	TRBD1	TRBV28	NA
CASSVDGRSSYEQYF	TGTGCCAGCAGCGTCGACGGTCGGAGCTCCTACGAGCAGTACTTC	TRBJ2-7	NA	TRBV9	few
CASSLGQLAPGEAQYF	TGTGCCAGCAGTTTAGGCCAGCTAGCTCCTGGGGAGGCCCAGTACTTC	TRBJ2-5	NA	TRBV12-3/TRBV12-4	many
CASRPQGVYGYTF	TGTGCCAGCAGACCTCAGGGGGTCTATGGCTACACCTTC	TRBJ1-2	TRBD1	TRBV27	NA
CASSFGPGGETQYF	TGTGCCAGCAGTTTCGGCCCGGGCGGAGAGACCCAGTACTTC	TRBJ2-5	NA	TRBV12-3/TRBV12-4	many
CASSLEGQRSTDTQYF	TGTGCCAGCAGCTTAGAGGGACAGAGGAGCACAGATACGCAGTATTTT	TRBJ2-3	TRBD1	TRBV13	NA
CAWSSGLVGSLGSPLHF	TGTGCCTGGAGTTCCGGACTGGTGGGGTCCTTAGGTTCACCCCTCCACTTT	TRBJ1-6	NA	TRBV30	NA
CASSEAASGLSYEQYF	TGTGCCAGCAGTGAGGCAGCTAGCGGACTATCCTACGAGCAGTACTTC	TRBJ2-7	TRBD2	TRBV2	many
CASGLLLGQGSQPQHF	TGTGCTAGTGGTTTGTTGTTGGGACAGGGAAGCCAGCCCCAGCATTTT	TRBJ1-5	TRBD1	TRBV12-5	many
CASSLAERAANTGELFF	TGCGCCAGCAGCTTGGCGGAGCGGGCCGCGAACACCGGGGAGCTGTTTTTT	TRBJ2-2	NA	TRBV5-1	many
CASSFFLSASYEQYF	TGTGCCAGCAGCTTCTTTCTGTCGGCCTCCTACGAGCAGTACTTC	TRBJ2-7	NA	TRBV7-2	many
CASSLGGPVRGYTF	TGTGCCAGCAGCTTGGGAGGACCAGTACGCGGCTACACCTTC	TRBJ1-2	NA	TRBV7-2	many
CASSLVPGTNTGELFF	TGTGCCAGCAGCTTAGTACCAGGGACGAACACCGGGGAGCTGTTTTTT	TRBJ2-2	NA	TRBV11-3	many
CASSLSEGGIETQYF	TGTGCCAGCAGTTTATCGGAGGGTGGGATAGAGACCCAGTACTTC	TRBJ2-5	NA	TRBV27	many
CASSLVGAGDTQYF	TGTGCCAGCAGCTTAGTAGGGGCAGGGGATACGCAGTATTTT	TRBJ2-3	NA	TRBV11-3	many
CASRRVRDSDSTDTQYF	TGTGCCAGCAGACGCGTCCGGGACAGCGATAGCACAGATACGCAGTATTTT	TRBJ2-3	TRBD1	TRBV27	many
CARLSRRETQYF	TGTGCCAGGTTATCGCGCCGGGAGACCCAGTACTTC	TRBJ2-5	NA	TRBV28	NA
CASSPDGPGKNTEAFF	TGTGCCAGCAGCCCAGATGGACCAGGCAAGAACACTGAAGCTTTCTTT	TRBJ1-1	NA	TRBV7-3	many
CASSETSGSRYIQYF	TGTGCCAGCAGCGAGACTAGCGGGAGTAGATACATTCAGTACTTC	TRBJ2-4	TRBD2	TRBV3-1	NA
CASSIFSTTEAFF	TGTGCCAGTAGTATATTCAGTACCACTGAAGCTTTCTTT	TRBJ1-1	NA	TRBV19	many
CASSQEGSGGFPYNEQFF	TGTGCCAGCAGCCAAGAGGGTAGCGGGGGCTTTCCCTACAATGAGCAGTTCTTC	TRBJ2-1	TRBD2	TRBV4-2	few
CSARDGLAPYNEQFF	TGCAGTGCTAGAGACGGACTAGCGCCCTACAATGAGCAGTTCTTC	TRBJ2-1	TRBD2	TRBV20-1	many
CATTGTGNTGELFF	TGTGCCACCACCGGGACAGGGAACACCGGGGAGCTGTTTTTT	TRBJ2-2	TRBD1	TRBV2	NA
CASSVGQGPPYYEQYF	TGTGCCAGCAGCGTAGGACAGGGCCCGCCATATTACGAGCAGTACTTC	TRBJ2-7	TRBD1	TRBV9	many
CATSKKRQGAPLLSQYF	TGTGCCACCAGCAAAAAAAGACAGGGGGCACCCCTACTGTCCCAGTACTTC	TRBJ2-5	TRBD1	TRBV15	NA
CASRTAGQPQHF	TGTGCCAGCAGAACTGCGGGTCAGCCCCAGCATTTT	TRBJ1-5	NA	TRBV28	many
CASSYSSAGDLAGELFF	TGTGCCAGCAGTTACTCGAGTGCGGGAGATTTAGCCGGGGAGCTGTTTTTT	TRBJ2-2	TRBD2	TRBV6-2/TRBV6-3	NA
CASSQGALRYSNQPQHF	TGCGCCAGCAGCCAAGGAGCCCTTCGATATAGCAATCAGCCCCAGCATTTT	TRBJ1-5	NA	TRBV4-1	NA
CAWSVRTQETQYF	TGTGCCTGGAGTGTGAGGACTCAAGAGACCCAGTACTTC	TRBJ2-5	NA	TRBV30	many
CASSIRAALQGADTGELFF	TGTGCCAGTAGTATCCGAGCCGCCCTCCAGGGGGCAGACACCGGGGAGCTGTTTTTT	TRBJ2-2	TRBD1	TRBV19	few
CSARVGGYGYTF	TGCAGTGCTAGAGTGGGGGGCTATGGCTACACCTTC	TRBJ1-2	NA	TRBV20-1	few
CASRTDRGPNYGYTF	TGTGCCAGCAGAACCGACAGGGGGCCTAACTATGGCTACACCTTC	TRBJ1-2	TRBD1	TRBV6-1	NA
CASSPKTSGTDTQYF	TGTGCCAGCAGTCCCAAGACTAGCGGCACAGATACGCAGTATTTT	TRBJ2-3	TRBD2	TRBV27	NA
CASSSAGVPNIGGYTF	TGTGCCAGCAGTTCAGCAGGGGTCCCCAATATCGGTGGCTACACCTTC	TRBJ1-2	NA	TRBV6-1	NA
CASSFGYGGPNEQFF	TGTGCCAGCAGTTTTGGATATGGGGGTCCCAATGAGCAGTTCTTC	TRBJ2-1	NA	TRBV27	NA
CASSLRLSGEKLFF	TGTGCCAGCAGCTTAAGGCTTTCTGGTGAAAAACTGTTTTTT	TRBJ1-4	NA	TRBV11-1	many
CASSFQGHGYTF	TGTGCCAGCAGTTTCCAGGGACACGGCTACACCTTC	TRBJ1-2	NA	TRBV12-3/TRBV12-4	many
CSARAVQINQPQHF	TGCAGTGCTAGAGCAGTACAGATTAATCAGCCCCAGCATTTT	TRBJ1-5	NA	TRBV20-1	many
CASSLGVAATDTQYF	TGTGCCAGCAGCTTAGGCGTAGCGGCCACAGATACGCAGTATTTT	TRBJ2-3	NA	TRBV7-9	many
CASSPPRDRGGEQFF	TGTGCCAGCAGTCCCCCTCGGGACAGGGGTGGTGAGCAGTTCTTC	TRBJ2-1	TRBD1	TRBV2	NA
CASSPADSPSPLHF	TGTGCCAGCTCACCAGCAGACAGTCCTTCACCCCTCCACTTT	TRBJ1-6	NA	TRBV18	NA
CASSLALGGVNEQFF	TGTGCCAGCAGCTTAGCGCTAGGGGGAGTAAATGAGCAGTTCTTC	TRBJ2-1	NA	TRBV7-2	NA
CASSYAHLTYEQYF	TGTGCCAGCAGCTACGCGCATTTAACCTACGAGCAGTACTTC	TRBJ2-7	NA	TRBV5-5	many
CASTEGTFGGTDTQYF	TGTGCCAGCACCGAGGGTACATTCGGTGGCACAGATACGCAGTATTTT	TRBJ2-3	NA	TRBV2	NA
CSAPRPGDRSYEQYF	TGCAGTGCTCCCCGTCCAGGGGATCGGTCCTACGAGCAGTACTTC	TRBJ2-7	NA	TRBV20-1	many
CARGQSKVGTEAFF	TGTGCCAGGGGACAGTCAAAGGTGGGCACTGAAGCTTTCTTT	TRBJ1-1	TRBD1	TRBV27	many
CASAITHSNQPQHF	TGTGCCAGCGCCATCACCCATAGCAATCAGCCCCAGCATTTT	TRBJ1-5	NA	TRBV28	NA
CSVEEGVGVFNEQFF	TGCAGCGTTGAAGAGGGGGTGGGAGTCTTCAATGAGCAGTTCTTC	TRBJ2-1	NA	TRBV29-1	many
CSVTGGTEAFF	TGCAGCGTTACGGGAGGCACTGAAGCTTTCTTT	TRBJ1-1	NA	TRBV29-1	many
CASSPPGRGQETQYF	TGTGCCAGCTCACCACCCGGGAGGGGCCAAGAGACCCAGTACTTC	TRBJ2-5	TRBD2	TRBV18	many
CASSQGGTGRYEQYF	TGTGCCAGCAGCCAAGGTGGGACAGGGCGCTACGAGCAGTACTTC	TRBJ2-7	TRBD1	TRBV3-1	many
CSAAPKTAAGAEETQYF	TGCAGTGCTGCACCAAAAACCGCAGCGGGAGCTGAGGAGACCCAGTACTTC	TRBJ2-5	TRBD2	TRBV20-1	few
CASNNREDTEAFF	TGTGCCAGTAACAACAGGGAGGACACTGAAGCTTTCTTT	TRBJ1-1	NA	TRBV19	NA
CASSPVRALRETQYF	TGTGCCAGCAGCCCGGTGAGGGCGCTCCGAGAGACCCAGTACTTC	TRBJ2-5	NA	TRBV11-3	many
CASSSGHNQPQHF	TGTGCCAGCAGCTCGGGTCACAATCAGCCCCAGCATTTT	TRBJ1-5	NA	TRBV9	many
CASSEAGASDMSTEAFF	TGTGCCAGCAGTGAAGCAGGGGCGTCTGACATGAGCACTGAAGCTTTCTTT	TRBJ1-1	NA	TRBV2	many
CASSFPLGQGKEGYTF	TGTGCCAGCAGTTTCCCCCTTGGACAGGGGAAGGAAGGCTACACCTTC	TRBJ1-2	TRBD1	TRBV28	many
CASSWGQGSNEQFF	TGCGCCAGCAGCTGGGGACAGGGCTCGAATGAGCAGTTCTTC	TRBJ2-1	TRBD1	TRBV5-1	few